This T cell receptor beta chain stems from a study of persistence of HIV-infected CD4 T cells. Study-wide points: Proviral oligoclonality tracked with TCR oligoclonality within the same sorted cells. TCRbeta richness was lower in CMV- and Gag-responding cells than in anti-CD3/anti-CD28-responding cells.

The immunoSEQ assay was version 4, run in survey mode. Data came from immunoSEQ multiplex PCR; TCRdb stores just in-frame clones and leaves some out. Of roughly 48,000 clones listed, 88% are singletons. The CDR3 runs 13 residues. Trimming removed 4 bases from V and 6 bases from J; junction bases left unmatched: 5. Germline V gene data show CDR1 as SGHTA and CDR2 as FQGTGA. As regards this clone: What it binds is unknown.

Anti-CD3/anti-CD28 beads served as a nonspecific positive control stimulus. Sorting selected CD4+ T cells upregulating both CD40 ligand and CD69. For at least 4 years, plasma HIV-1 RNA was undetectable (<50 copies/mL). The input for sequencing was CD4+ T cells sorted from PBMCs after approximately 18-hour stimulation, taken from a patient who received antiretroviral therapy. The chain joins TRBV7-3 to TRBJ1-1, with 7 bases matching TRBD1. The sequence was collected from an adult woman with HIV who was CMV-seropositive. The CDR3 is CASSSTGAAEAFF. The CDR3 DNA sequence: TGTGCCAGCAGCTCCACAGGGGCGGCTGAAGCTTTCTTT.